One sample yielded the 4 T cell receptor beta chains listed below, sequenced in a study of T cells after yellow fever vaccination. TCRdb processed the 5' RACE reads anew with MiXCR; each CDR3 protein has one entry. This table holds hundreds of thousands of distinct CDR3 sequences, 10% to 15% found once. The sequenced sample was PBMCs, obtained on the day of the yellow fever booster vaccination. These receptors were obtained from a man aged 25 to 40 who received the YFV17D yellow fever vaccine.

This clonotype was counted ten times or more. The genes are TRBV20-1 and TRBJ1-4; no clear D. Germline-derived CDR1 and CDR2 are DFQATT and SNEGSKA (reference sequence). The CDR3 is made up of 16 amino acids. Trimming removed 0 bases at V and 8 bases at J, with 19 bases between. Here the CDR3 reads CSARDLPGREDEKLFF. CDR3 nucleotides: TGCAGTGCTAGAGATCTACCGGGAAGGGAGGACGAAAAACTGTTTTTT.

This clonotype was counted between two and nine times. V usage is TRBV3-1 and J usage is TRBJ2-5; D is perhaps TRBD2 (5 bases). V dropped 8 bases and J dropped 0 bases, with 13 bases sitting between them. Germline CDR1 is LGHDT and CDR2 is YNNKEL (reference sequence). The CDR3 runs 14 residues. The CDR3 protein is CASGFLRDQETQYF. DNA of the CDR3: TGTGCCAGCGGGTTCTTGCGGGACCAAGAGACCCAGTACTTC.

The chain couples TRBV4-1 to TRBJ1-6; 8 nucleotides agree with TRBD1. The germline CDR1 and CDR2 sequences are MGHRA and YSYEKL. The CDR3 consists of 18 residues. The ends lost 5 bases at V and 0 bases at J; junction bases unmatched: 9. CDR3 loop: CASSIRGDRSSYNSPLHF. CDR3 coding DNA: TGCGCCAGCAGCATACGGGGGGACAGGAGCTCCTATAATTCACCCCTCCACTTT.

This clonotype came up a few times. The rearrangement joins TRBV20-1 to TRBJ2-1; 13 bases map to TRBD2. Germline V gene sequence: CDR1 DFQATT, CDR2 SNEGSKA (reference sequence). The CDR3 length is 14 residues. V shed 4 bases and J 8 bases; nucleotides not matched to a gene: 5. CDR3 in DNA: TGCAGTGCTACAGGACTAGCGGGAGCTGATGAGCAGTTCTTC. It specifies CSATGLAGADEQFF.